The source of this T cell receptor beta chain is a study of a mutant IDH1 vaccine in newly diagnosed glioma (dated by TCRdb to about 2021). General notes on the study: Of the 25 to 40 treated patients, about 62% were male and around 40% were female, and the mean age was 40.4 years. Prior to enrollment, standard therapy consisting of radiotherapy alone, temozolomide alone, or radiochemotherapy with temozolomide had been administered to patients, with the combination being received by most patients. Peripheral blood samples were drawn at six visits, namely V03 (baseline), V05, V07, V10, V12 and V13. Longitudinal TCRB deep sequencing was performed for about two dozen treated patients wherever samples were available for exploratory analyses.

Library construction relied on the immunoSEQ multiplex PCR assay. Following the manufacturer's protocol, the hsTCRB Kit was used to amplify rearranged TCR beta chain sequences. TCRB libraries were sequenced on an Illumina MiSeq. Concerning the study's data processing: The proprietary platform of the kit vendor was used for demultiplexing, trimming and gene mapping. The source is immuneACCESS, and TCRdb retained only in-frame sequences with V and J called. Part of the clones is not carried over; for the studies checked, unresolved V genes explain less than half of this, and the remainder is unexplained. That table is the source of V, J and clone size, and D and trimming were worked out from the DNA. This sample has tens of thousands of clones in its table, and 80% to 90% of those were observed once. About 19% of the sample is in the top ten clones. The V and J ends are trimmed by 4 bases and 7 bases, leaving 11 bases between them. CDR1 and CDR2 (SGHVS, FNYEAQ) derive from the germline V gene. The CDR3 starts with the cysteine, ends with the phenylalanine, and has 14 residues. Just the 42-base CDR3 DNA is kept, in frame starting at base 1.

Findings and caveats that apply to the study as a whole: The authors stated that sample limitations prevented analyses of patient blood samples from being reproduced. Changes in the top peripheral T cell clonotypes picked up by TCRB sequencing did not appear to be linked to pseudoprogression. Vaccine-induced immune responses across multiple MHC alleles were detected in about 92% of patients. Selection of PBMC samples for TCRB deep sequencing was based on availability.

A remark on this clone: Its antigen target is currently unknown. Per-base qualities were not stored, and no clone one base away is much larger.

Reading the label with the study, this specimen's time point is: baseline, week 1 (first vaccination visit). In light of the paper, this sample's treatment or condition label describes: pre-vaccination baseline after standard-of-care therapy. The donors had newly diagnosed IDH1-mutant astrocytomas of WHO grade 3 or 4 that showed loss of nuclear ATRX. The samples were drawn from NOA16, a multicentre, single-arm, open-label phase I trial in Germany that tested a mutant IDH1 peptide vaccine in humans for the first time. Blood drawn at visit V03 was used as the baseline sample for immunogenicity testing. Genomic DNA for TCRB sequencing was extracted from EDTA blood using the DNeasy Blood and Tissue Kit.

This TCR came from a man younger than 35 with glioma. Sequences were derived from PBMCs, sampled from a glioma patient treated with radiotherapy, temozolomide or both. The chain is encoded by TRBV7-6 joined to TRBJ1-6; the D gene is perhaps TRBD1, from 5 matching bases. The nucleotide sequence is TGTGCCAGCAGCTCCTTAGGGGAGAATTCACCCCTCCACTTT. The resulting protein is CASSSLGENSPLHF.